This record concerns one T cell receptor (beta chain) sequence. This specimen comes from a study of blood T cell repertoires in COVID-19. Study as a whole: What the recovered Cohort 3 donors had was two negative PCRs, clearance, or symptom resolution. In each case, the material was cDNA or gDNA derived from T cells, B-cell-depleted T cells, or PBMCs.

Donors were grouped by their self-reported clinical history. In germline, CDR1 is SGHTA, CDR2 FQGNSA. This CDR3 is 16 amino acids long. The V end lost 1 base, the J end lost 7 bases, and 17 bases lay between the germline ends. Study processing details: The authors estimated nucleated cell counts from reference gene primer amplification. Assay used: immunoSEQ multiplex PCR; TCRdb lists only in-frame clones, some missing. The V and J calls and clone size are taken from that table; D and trimming were inferred from the DNA. The table records some 300,000 clones, approximately 90% of them present only once.

This clonotype was obtained from a woman in her sixties or seventies in a cohort exposed to, infected with or recovered from COVID-19 (not recorded which). The chain recombines TRBV7-2 with TRBJ2-1; the D gene is possibly TRBD1 (7 bases). The source material was PBMCs or T cells enriched from blood (not recorded which). The CDR3 loop is CASSLGGGAGGNEQFF. CDR3 DNA sequence: TGTGCCAGCAGCTTAGGAGGGGGCGCCGGGGGAAATGAGCAGTTCTTC.